A single count supports the clone carrying this TCR beta chain. V lost 3 bases, J lost 0 bases, and 12 bases lay in between. This CDR3 is 16 amino acids long. Germline loops: CDR1 MNHEY, CDR2 SMNVEV (reference sequence). This specimen belongs to a study of OX40 agonist ivuxolimab in advanced cancers. Measured with immunoSEQ multiplex PCR; TCRdb has only the in-frame clones, and not every one. Of roughly 70,000 clones listed, 82% are singletons. The sequencing used CD4+ or CD8+ T cells sorted from blood, collected in a trial of the OX40 agonist ivuxolimab. V and J are TRBV27 and TRBJ1-5; D gene unclear. The receptor's source is an adult with an advanced solid tumor such as melanoma, head and neck, liver or kidney cancer. In DNA form, the CDR3 reads TGTGCCAGCAGTTTGGGAGGGAGTTATAGCAATCAGCCCCAGCATTTT. Amino acid sequence: CASSLGGSYSNQPQHF.